The 20 T cell receptor beta chains listed next were all sequenced from one sample in a study of glioma-infiltrating T cells after dendritic cell vaccination. Time point in this sample: after dendritic cell vaccination, including at tumor progression/relapse. This table comes from immunoSEQ multiplex PCR, and its TCRdb copy is limited to in-frame clones, with some not included. The profile shows some 91,000 clones, 81% of them singletons. This material consisted of blood, taken after dendritic cell vaccination. Source of these receptors: a human donor with glioblastoma.

This chain joins TRBV6-1 and TRBJ2-2; D is unresolved. CDR3 length equals 14 residues. Between the trimmed V and J ends, which lost 3 bases and 4 bases, there was a span of 9 bases. Germline loops: CDR1 MNHNS, CDR2 SASEGT. CDR3 region: CASSDLSATGELFF. In DNA form, the CDR3 reads TGTGCCAGCAGTGATCTTAGTGCCACCGGGGAGCTGTTTTTT.

The chain recombines TRBV27 with TRBJ2-3; D is perhaps TRBD2 (5 bases). The V end lost 5 bases, the J end lost 2 bases, and 14 bases lay between the germline ends. The germline V gene has CDR1 MNHEY and CDR2 SMNVEV (reference sequence). The CDR3 is 15 amino acids. The CDR3 nucleotides read TGTGCCAGCAGTCCGCGTAGTAGCGACACAGATACGCAGTATTTT. Protein sequence: CASSPRSSDTDTQYF.

Here the CDR3 reads CASSLEWQNYGYTF. The CDR3 DNA reads TGTGCCAGCAGCTTGGAATGGCAGAACTATGGCTACACCTTC. V gene TRBV5-5 combines with J gene TRBJ1-2; D is unresolved. The V end lost 0 bases, the J end lost 2 bases, and 8 bases lay between the germline ends. Germline values: CDR1 SGHKS, CDR2 YYEKEE (reference sequence). This CDR3 is 14 amino acids long.

The genes are TRBV4-2 and TRBJ2-7, with a weak D call TRBD1 (7 bases). CDR3 size: 19 residues. In germline, CDR1 is LGHNA, CDR2 YNFKEQ. V was clipped by 1 base and J by 0 bases, with 22 bases between them. DNA of the CDR3: TGTGCCAGCAGCCAAGGATTGGGGGGACCAGGGGGTAGCTCCTACGAGCAGTACTTC. Protein product: CASSQGLGGPGGSSYEQYF.

V is TRBV12-5 and J is TRBJ1-1; 7 positions match TRBD1. Germline CDR1 LGHNT, CDR2 FRNRAP. The CDR3 extends over 16 amino acids. J lost 1 base, V lost 6 bases, and 11 bases had no gene match. The CDR3: CASGPVQGIGNTEAFF. Written as DNA, the CDR3 is TGTGCTAGTGGCCCCGTACAGGGGATCGGGAACACTGAAGCTTTCTTT.

The V and J genes are TRBV6-5 and TRBJ2-4, with D maybe TRBD2 (6 bases). V was pared by 2 bases and J by 13 bases, with 21 bases between. CDR1 is MNHEY and CDR2 is SVGAGI in the germline V gene. The CDR3 covers 15 residues. The CDR3 region is CASSYTTGSLGRQYF. The CDR3 DNA sequence: TGTGCCAGCAGTTACACCACAGGTAGTCTGGGGAGGCAGTACTTC.

The chain recombines TRBV5-5 with TRBJ2-2; the match to TRBD2 covers 11 bases. Germline assignment: CDR1 SGHKS and CDR2 YYEKEE (reference sequence). J was trimmed by 7 bases and V by 4 bases; bases with no gene match: 6. This CDR3 is 15 amino acids long. This chain's CDR3 is CASSTGLADVGELFF. CDR3 nucleotide sequence: TGTGCCAGCAGCACGGGACTAGCGGACGTCGGGGAGCTGTTTTTT.

The genes are TRBV7-9 and TRBJ1-6; D is possibly TRBD1 (5 bases). CDR3 size: 16 residues. Trimming removed 2 bases from V and 7 bases from J, with 15 bases in between. Germline V gene lookup returns CDR1 SEHNR and CDR2 FQNEAQ (reference sequence). The CDR3 DNA sequence: TGTGCCAGCAGCTTACTCGGCCAGGGTTGGAATTCACCCCTCCACTTT. This codes for CASSLLGQGWNSPLHF.

The rearrangement uses TRBV5-6 and TRBJ1-1; the D gene is possibly TRBD1 (6 bases). V gave up 4 bases and J gave up 7 bases, with 11 bases separating them. Per germline, CDR1 SGHDT and CDR2 YYEEEE. There are 12 residues in the CDR3. The CDR3 sequence is CASSLNRVEAFF. The DNA for the CDR3 is TGTGCCAGCAGCCTAAACAGGGTTGAAGCTTTCTTT.

The V call is TRBV7-9, the J call TRBJ2-7; D may be TRBD1 (6 bases). This CDR3 spans 16 amino acids. V was cut by 4 bases and J by 6 bases, with 22 bases left in between. The germline V gene encodes CDR1 SEHNR and CDR2 FQNEAQ (reference sequence). CDR3 amino acids: CASSSKGQSNAGEQYF. The CDR3 region has the DNA TGTGCCAGCAGCTCGAAAGGACAGTCTAATGCGGGCGAGCAGTACTTC.

The chain joins TRBV4-1 to TRBJ1-5, with no clear D. Trimming shortened V by 1 base and J by 0 bases, and 13 bases separated the two germline ends. CDR1 MGHRA and CDR2 YSYEKL come from the germline V gene. This CDR3 contains 17 residues. The CDR3 nucleotides are TGCGCCAGCAGCCAAGGGCTGGCGCGGAGTAGCAATCAGCCCCAGCATTTT. This translates into CASSQGLARSSNQPQHF.

This chain connects TRBV19 to TRBJ1-4; the match to TRBD1 covers 7 bases. Germline lookup yields CDR1 LNHDA and CDR2 SQIVND (reference sequence). The V and J ends lost 4 bases and 7 bases, in that order; junction bases with no gene match: 6. CDR3 length: 14 residues. The chain's CDR3 is CASSTGGAGEKLFF. DNA of the CDR3: TGTGCCAGTAGTACAGGGGGTGCGGGTGAAAAACTGTTTTTT. The whole variable domain, filled in from reference TRBV19 and TRBJ1-4, reads DGGITQSPKYLFRKEGQNVTLSCEQNLNHDAMYWYRQDPGQGLRLIYYSQIVNDFQKGDIAEGYSVSREKKESFPLTVTSAQKNPTAFYLCASSTGGAGEKLFFGSGTQLSVL.

The chain uses TRBV4-1 and TRBJ1-2; 8 positions agree with TRBD1. This CDR3 spans 14 amino acids. CDR1 is MGHRA, CDR2 YSYEKL, per germline. J lost 8 bases, V lost 4 bases, and 9 bases had no gene match. Here the CDR3 reads CASSLGTGQGGYTF. CDR3 nucleotide sequence: TGCGCCAGCAGCCTGGGGACCGGACAGGGCGGCTACACCTTC.

Worth noting for this clone: Other DNA variants within this sample encode the same CDR3. The chain uses TRBV7-2 and TRBJ2-7; 11 bases are shared with TRBD1. V lost 7 bases and J lost 2; bases outside the gene matches: 4. In germline, CDR1 is SGHTA, CDR2 FQGNSA. The CDR3 extends over 14 amino acids. The CDR3 DNA reads TGTGCCAGCATCCGGGACAGGGGGACCTACGAGCAGTACTTC. Translating it yields CASIRDRGTYEQYF.

V is TRBV6-1 and J is TRBJ2-1, with 11 positions matching TRBD2. CDR1 and CDR2 from the germline V gene are MNHNS and SASEGT. The CDR3 runs to 15 residues. V gave up 6 bases and J gave up 7 bases; unmatched junction bases: 8. In DNA form, the CDR3 reads TGTGCCAGCAGAGCTCTAGCGGGGGGTCCAAATGAGCAGTTCTTC. As protein: CASRALAGGPNEQFF.

The rearrangement links TRBV9 to TRBJ2-5, with 13 bases that match TRBD2. With 5 bases clipped from V and 2 bases from J, the junction kept 15 bases outside the gene matches. The CDR3 has 19 amino acids. CDR1 SGDLS and CDR2 YYNGEE come from the germline V gene. The CDR3 nucleotides are TGTGCCAGCAGTGAAGACCACGGGACTAGCGGGACTAAGCAAGAGACCCAGTACTTC. Its translation: CASSEDHGTSGTKQETQYF.

The chain employs TRBV11-2 and TRBJ2-1; possibly TRBD2 for D (5 bases). Germline V gene lookup returns CDR1 SGHAT and CDR2 FQNNGV. The CDR3 has 11 amino acids. V lost 10 bases to trimming and J lost 3 bases, with 7 bases between them. Here the CDR3 DNA reads TGTGCCACCCGGGGCTACAATGAGCAGTTCTTC. As protein: CATRGYNEQFF.

This chain joins TRBV18 and TRBJ1-2; no clear D. Trimming took off 5 bases at V and 8 bases at J, with 18 bases between the two ends. The CDR3 extends over 14 amino acids. CDR1 is KGHSH, CDR2 LQKENI, per germline. CDR3: CASSGAETSRGYTF. The CDR3 DNA sequence: TGTGCCAGCTCAGGAGCGGAAACATCGCGGGGCTACACCTTC. Full variable domain (missing parts from reference TRBV18 and TRBJ1-2): NAGVMQNPRHLVRRRGQEARLRCSPMKGHSHVYWYRQLPEEGLKFMVYLQKENIIDESGMPKERFSAEFPKEGPSILRIQQVVRGDSAAYFCASSGAETSRGYTFGSGTRLTVV.

This clone was counted between two and nine times. V usage is TRBV5-1 and J usage is TRBJ2-2, with 7 bases that match TRBD1. Trimming cost V 4 bases and J 4 bases; bases outside gene matches: 7. Germline V gives CDR1 SGHRS, CDR2 YFSETQ. The CDR3 spans 15 residues. The CDR3 nucleotides read TGCGCCAGCAGCCCCCAGACAGGGCGCACCGGGGAGCTGTTTTTT. Its protein is CASSPQTGRTGELFF. Supplemented by reference TRBV5-1 and TRBJ2-2, the full variable domain reads KAGVTQTPRYLIKTRGQQVTLSCSPISGHRSVSWYQQTPGQGLQFLFEYFSETQRNKGNFPGRFSGRQFSNSRSEMNVSTLELGDSALYLCASSPQTGRTGELFFGEGSRLTVL.

This chain joins TRBV7-2 and TRBJ2-1; TRBD2 is a possible D gene (5 bases). In germline, CDR1 is SGHTA, CDR2 FQGNSA. The CDR3 has 15 residues. V was trimmed by 1 base and J by 6 bases, leaving 13 bases between them. For the CDR3, the DNA is TGTGCCAGCAGCTTAGATGGGAAGAGGGTCAATGAGCAGTTCTTC. It translates to CASSLDGKRVNEQFF.